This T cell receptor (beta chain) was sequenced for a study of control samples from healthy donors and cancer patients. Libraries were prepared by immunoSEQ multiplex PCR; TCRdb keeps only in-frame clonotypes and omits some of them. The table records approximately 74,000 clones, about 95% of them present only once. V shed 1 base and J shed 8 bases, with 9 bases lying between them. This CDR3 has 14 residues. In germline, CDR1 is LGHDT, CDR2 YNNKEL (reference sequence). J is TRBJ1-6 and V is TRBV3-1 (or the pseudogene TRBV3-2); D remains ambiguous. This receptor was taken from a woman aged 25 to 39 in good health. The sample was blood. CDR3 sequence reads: CASSQVGSDSPLHF. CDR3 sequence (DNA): TGTGCCAGCAGCCAAGTAGGGAGCGATTCACCCCTCCACTTT.